This TCR beta chain was profiled in a study of T cell responses to AZD1222 COVID-19 vaccine. The wider study: Some second doses came at about 4 weeks and others at about 12 weeks; these were pooled.

Germline values: CDR1 MNHEY, CDR2 SVGAGI. This CDR3 contains 15 residues. Trimming left V 7 bases short and J 4 bases short, with 14 bases between. Profiling relied on immunoSEQ multiplex PCR, and the TCRdb table lists in-frame clones only, not all of them. The data contain around 110,000 clones, around 90% of them singletons. Study results and caveats: Seropositive at baseline were only 5 to 7 AZD1222 recipients. Repertoires were collected only later (after the peak T cell response had occurred). There were vaccine-associated CD4 TCRs across spike, dominant at 160-218 and 743-854.

Turning to this clone: Its specificity is not known.

This material consisted of peripheral blood, taken on day 0 of AZD1222 vaccination. The sequence came from an adult in good health. The V and J genes are TRBV6-5 and TRBJ2-6; D is undetermined. CDR3 in amino acids: CASTEGTLGANVLTF. Here the CDR3 DNA reads TGTGCCAGCACCGAAGGAACACTCGGGGCCAACGTCCTGACTTTC.